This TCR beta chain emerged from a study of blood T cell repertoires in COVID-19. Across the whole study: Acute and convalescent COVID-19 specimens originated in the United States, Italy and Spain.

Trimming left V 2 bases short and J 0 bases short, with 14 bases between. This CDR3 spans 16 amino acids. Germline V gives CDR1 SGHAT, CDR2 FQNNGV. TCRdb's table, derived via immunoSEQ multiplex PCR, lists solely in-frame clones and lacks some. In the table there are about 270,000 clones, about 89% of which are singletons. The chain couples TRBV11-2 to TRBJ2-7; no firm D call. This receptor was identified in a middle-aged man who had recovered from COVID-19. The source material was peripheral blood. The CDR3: CASSLPPVKSSYEQYF. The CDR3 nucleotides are TGTGCCAGCAGCTTACCTCCGGTCAAGAGCTCCTACGAGCAGTACTTC.